These 15 T cell receptor beta chains originate from one sample sequenced in a study of T cells after yellow fever vaccination. TCRdb re-called the 5' RACE reads through MiXCR, storing one row per CDR3 protein. The table shows some 340,000 distinct CDR3 sequences, with over 3.5% occurring only once. The sample consisted of PBMCs, taken 5 days after the yellow fever booster vaccination. The receptors come from a man younger than 35 who received the YFV17D yellow fever vaccine.

This clonotype was counted many times. J is TRBJ2-5 and V is TRBV7-2; 8 positions match TRBD1. The CDR3 runs 15 residues. Trimming cost V 1 base and J 5 bases; bases outside gene matches: 6. Germline-derived CDR1 and CDR2 are SGHTA and FQGNSA. Here the CDR3 reads CASSLEQGALETQYF. In DNA form, the CDR3 reads TGTGCCAGCAGCTTAGAGCAGGGGGCTTTGGAGACCCAGTACTTC.

This clonotype was observed a handful of times. The V and J genes are TRBV29-1 and TRBJ2-7; 9 nucleotides line up with TRBD1. After removal of 7 bases from V and 2 bases from J, the junction contained 3 bases not matched to a gene. The CDR3 loop spans 12 amino acids. In germline, CDR1 is SQVTM, CDR2 ANQGSEA. The CDR3 bases are TGCAGCGCACGGACAGGGGCCTACGAGCAGTACTTC. Protein sequence: CSARTGAYEQYF.

The rearrangement uses TRBV4-3 and TRBJ2-2; 9 bases line up with TRBD2. CDR3 length equals 15 residues. Trimming cost V 4 bases and J 7 bases; bases outside gene matches: 7. CDR1 is LGHNA, CDR2 YSLEER, per germline. Written as DNA, the CDR3 is TGCGCCAGCAGCCCGACTAGCGGATATGGCGGGGAGCTGTTTTTT. Protein product: CASSPTSGYGGELFF.

This clonotype has just a few counts. The chain employs TRBV20-1 and TRBJ1-1, with a weak D call TRBD1 (5 bases). The CDR3 extends over 13 amino acids. The germline CDR1 and CDR2 sequences are DFQATT and SNEGSKA (reference sequence). DNA of the CDR3: TGCGCCGGGGCCCCCGGGATGAACACTGAAGCTTTCTTT. Protein: CAGAPGMNTEAFF.

The chain employs TRBV5-5 and TRBJ1-2; TRBD1 might be the D (6 bases). V was pared by 5 bases and J by 8 bases, with 13 bases between. In germline, CDR1 is SGHKS, CDR2 YYEKEE (reference sequence). This CDR3 is built from 12 residues. The CDR3 DNA is TGTGCCAGCAGAATTTTCAGGGGCGGCTACACCTTC. It codes for CASRIFRGGYTF. The full variable domain, completed using reference TRBV5-5 and TRBJ1-2, is DAGVTQSPTHLIKTRGQQVTLRCSPISGHKSVSWYQQVLGQGPQFIFQYYEKEERGRGNFPDRFSARQFPNYSSELNVNALLLGDSALYLCASRIFRGGYTFGSGTRLTVV.

V and J are TRBV14 and TRBJ2-3, with TRBD2 matching over 8 bases. The germline V gene encodes CDR1 SGHDN and CDR2 FVKESK. After removal of 2 bases from V and 0 bases from J, the junction contained 4 bases not matched to a gene. The CDR3 extends over 16 amino acids. The CDR3 DNA reads as TGTGCCAGCAGCCAATCCCAGCGGGGGAGCACAGATACGCAGTATTTT. Amino acids: CASSQSQRGSTDTQYF.

The CDR3 DNA sequence: TGCGCCAGCAGCTTAGACGGAGGTACGCAGTATTTT. Translating it yields CASSLDGGTQYF. This chain links TRBV5-1 with TRBJ2-3, with D maybe TRBD2 (5 bases). CDR1 and CDR2 (germline): SGHRS, YFSETQ. Trimming pared 2 bases from V and 8 bases from J, leaving 9 bases between. The CDR3 runs 12 residues.

This clonotype was counted a few times. The chain employs TRBV18 and TRBJ2-7, with D perhaps TRBD1 (6 bases). This CDR3 region has 16 residues. Per the germline V gene, CDR1 is KGHSH and CDR2 is LQKENI. The ends were cut back, 3 bases at V and 3 bases at J, with 18 bases in the middle. In nucleotides, the CDR3 is TGTGCCAGCTCACCGGGCAGGGGCGGCCTTAACTACGAGCAGTACTTC. Its protein product is CASSPGRGGLNYEQYF.

In its sample, this clonotype was seen many times. The chain carries TRBV9 and TRBJ2-3; 7 nucleotides match TRBD1. Germline CDR1 reads SGDLS; CDR2 reads YYNGEE. This CDR3 comprises 14 residues. V was pared by 6 bases and J by 0 bases, with 4 bases of the junction left unmatched. The DNA for the CDR3 is TGTGCCAGCACTAGGGGACAGAGCACAGATACGCAGTATTTT. It translates to CASTRGQSTDTQYF.

This clonotype appeared many times. The chain uses TRBV5-1 and TRBJ1-1, with a tentative D call TRBD1 (5 bases). Germline V CDR1 and CDR2: SGHRS, YFSETQ. The CDR3 is 15 amino acids. Trimming cost V 6 bases and J 5 bases, with 20 bases left between them. In DNA, the CDR3 is TGCGCCAGCACTCCCTGGGGAGACAGTTCTACTGAAGCTTTCTTT. Translated: CASTPWGDSSTEAFF.

The sample holds many counts of this clonotype. The chain has TRBV7-2 and TRBJ2-7; 7 nucleotides agree with TRBD1. The CDR3 consists of 16 residues. Germline assignment: CDR1 SGHTA and CDR2 FQGNSA. The V segment lost 6 bases and the J segment 0 bases; nucleotides outside the gene matches: 11. CDR3 DNA sequence: TGTGCCAGCAGTATCACCGGGACAGTCCTCTCCTACGAGCAGTACTTC. Translating gives CASSITGTVLSYEQYF.

J is TRBJ2-7 and V is TRBV20-1; a weak D match, TRBD1 (5 bases). V lost 3 bases, J lost 1 base, and 7 bases lay in between. Per germline, CDR1 DFQATT and CDR2 SNEGSKA (reference sequence). The CDR3 is 12 residues long. CDR3 region: CSASDSSYEQYF. CDR3 DNA: TGCAGTGCTAGTGACAGTTCCTACGAGCAGTACTTC.

In its sample, this clonotype was seen many times. The chain couples TRBV10-3 to TRBJ2-5, with TRBD1 as a possible D gene (6 bases). Germline CDR1 and CDR2: ENHRY and SYGVKD. The length of the CDR3 is 14 residues. Trimming removed 5 bases from V and 5 bases from J, with 15 bases in between. CDR3 sequence: CAISKVQGEETQYF. CDR3 DNA: TGTGCCATCAGTAAGGTACAGGGTGAGGAGACCCAGTACTTC.

This clonotype has ten or more counts. The gene calls are TRBV3-1 and TRBJ2-7, with D tentatively TRBD1 (5 bases). CDR1 is LGHDT, CDR2 YNNKEL, per germline (reference sequence). V dropped 0 bases and J dropped 3 bases, with 12 bases sitting between them. The CDR3 length is 15 residues. The CDR3 protein is CASSQDRVPSYEQYF. The CDR3 DNA sequence: TGTGCCAGCAGCCAAGACAGGGTACCCAGCTACGAGCAGTACTTC.

This clonotype was seen at least ten times. This chain connects TRBV28 to TRBJ1-2, with D tentatively TRBD1 (5 bases). This CDR3 comprises 13 residues. V lost 6 bases, J lost 4 bases, and 12 bases lay in between. Germline assignment: CDR1 MDHEN and CDR2 SYDVKM. CDR3 residues: CASSAGTVYGYTF. CDR3 DNA sequence: TGTGCCAGCAGCGCCGGGACGGTCTATGGCTACACCTTC.